This T cell receptor (beta chain) stems from a study of persistence of HIV-infected CD4 T cells. The immunoSEQ assay was version 4, run in survey mode. Clones were sequenced by immunoSEQ multiplex PCR, and TCRdb holds only the in-frame ones, with some missing. The sample shows approximately 45,000 clones, about 87% of them seen only once. Notes on this clone: What it binds is unknown.

This nonspecific control used anti-CD3/anti-CD28 bead stimulation of CD4+ T cells. Responding CD4+ T cells were sorted by upregulation of both CD40 ligand and CD69. Donors had CD4+ T cell counts above 400 cells/uL and were CMV-seropositive. Trimming removed 6 bases from V and 2 bases from J, with 8 bases in between. The CDR3 runs to 12 residues. CDR1 SNHLY and CDR2 FYNNEI come from the germline V gene. Study-wide results and limits: Degenerate expanded CDR3beta sequences were enriched among CMV- and Gag-responding cells.

This specimen consisted of CD4+ T cells sorted from PBMCs after roughly 18-hour stimulation, obtained from a patient who received antiretroviral therapy. The V gene is TRBV2, the J gene TRBJ2-7; D remains unclear. The TCR was taken from an adult woman with HIV who was CMV-seropositive. DNA of the CDR3: TGTGCCAGCAGCCAAGGGACCTACGAGCAGTACTTC. Encoded protein: CASSQGTYEQYF.